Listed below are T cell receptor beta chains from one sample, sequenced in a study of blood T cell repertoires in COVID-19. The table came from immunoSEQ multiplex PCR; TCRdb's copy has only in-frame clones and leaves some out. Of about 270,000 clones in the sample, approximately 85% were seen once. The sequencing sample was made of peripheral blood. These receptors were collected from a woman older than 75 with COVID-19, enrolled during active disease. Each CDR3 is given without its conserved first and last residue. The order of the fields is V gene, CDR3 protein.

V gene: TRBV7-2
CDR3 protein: ASSFNTGGLEQY

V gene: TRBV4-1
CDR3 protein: ASSQDQSGGVSYGYT

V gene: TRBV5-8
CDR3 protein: ASSLEVFAGSYT

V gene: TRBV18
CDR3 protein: ASSPAGSDTQY

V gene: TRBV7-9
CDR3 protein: ASSSEGGARSYNEQF

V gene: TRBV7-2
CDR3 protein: ASSLLGAISGNTIY

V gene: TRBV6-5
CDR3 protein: ASSSPRTGSYGYT

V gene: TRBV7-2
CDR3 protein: ASSSTAGGRPDTQY

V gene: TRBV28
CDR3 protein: ASSSGQGRYYEQY

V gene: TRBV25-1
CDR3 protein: ASSECRDRRNQPQH

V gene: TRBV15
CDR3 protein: ATRAVGGSGNTIY

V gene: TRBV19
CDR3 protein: ASSPSTGGNEKLF

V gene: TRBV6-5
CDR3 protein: ASRRTGRSYNEQF

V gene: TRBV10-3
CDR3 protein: AISVATSSTGKKY

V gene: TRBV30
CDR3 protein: AWKSQAGRFGSPLH

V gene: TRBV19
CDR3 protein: ASSPVQGSEKLF

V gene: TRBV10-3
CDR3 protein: AISPPTGSYEQY

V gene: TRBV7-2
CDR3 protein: ASSLVSLAGGAYQETQY

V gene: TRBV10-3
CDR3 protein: AISESEQPDNYGYT

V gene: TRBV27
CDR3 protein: ASSLNDDFYEQY

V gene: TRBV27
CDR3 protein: ATSDREYSPLH

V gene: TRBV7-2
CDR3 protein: ASSSGQVYNQPQH

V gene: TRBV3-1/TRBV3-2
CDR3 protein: ASSHFATGNYGYT

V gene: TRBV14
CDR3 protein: ASSQDVNRDYGYT

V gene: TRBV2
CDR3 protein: ASTLDLSSYNEQF

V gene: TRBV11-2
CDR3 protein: ASSRYSWVVGNVLT

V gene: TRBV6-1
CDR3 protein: ASSEQGTGGYT

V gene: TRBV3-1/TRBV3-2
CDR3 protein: ASSQDLTPTGPQH

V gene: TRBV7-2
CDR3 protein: ASSLGFRLDGYT

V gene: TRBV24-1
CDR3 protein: ATSTREGTGNEQY

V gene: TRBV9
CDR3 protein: ASSVGSGLLNYGYT

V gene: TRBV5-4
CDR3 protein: ASSIQGGSYGYT

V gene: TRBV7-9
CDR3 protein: ASNRDRAPSNYGYT

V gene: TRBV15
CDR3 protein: ATSGAVNYGYT

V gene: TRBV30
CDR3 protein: AWSIGRGVNEQF

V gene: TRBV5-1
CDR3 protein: ASSWGHSGLEAF

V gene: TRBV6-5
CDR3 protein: ASRAPGGNEKLF

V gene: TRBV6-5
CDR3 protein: ASQRGLASTDTQY

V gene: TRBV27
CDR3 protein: ASRYRQGTNEKLF

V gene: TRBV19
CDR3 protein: ASRKGADTQY

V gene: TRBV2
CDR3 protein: ASAGQGTKNTEAF

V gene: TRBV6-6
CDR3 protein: ASSYSAVNNSPLH

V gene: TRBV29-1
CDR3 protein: TVIARGSYGYT

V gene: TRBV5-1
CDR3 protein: ASSLDRGGYEQY

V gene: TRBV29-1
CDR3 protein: SVARVSNEKLF

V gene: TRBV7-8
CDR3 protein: ASSPYGGGGTTDTQY

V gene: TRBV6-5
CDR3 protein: ASSPRPAQQANKY

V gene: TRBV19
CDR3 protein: ASSRLPEPSGNQPQH

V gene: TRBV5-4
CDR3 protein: ASSSQGLGGYT

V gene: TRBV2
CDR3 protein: ASTSGTLLF